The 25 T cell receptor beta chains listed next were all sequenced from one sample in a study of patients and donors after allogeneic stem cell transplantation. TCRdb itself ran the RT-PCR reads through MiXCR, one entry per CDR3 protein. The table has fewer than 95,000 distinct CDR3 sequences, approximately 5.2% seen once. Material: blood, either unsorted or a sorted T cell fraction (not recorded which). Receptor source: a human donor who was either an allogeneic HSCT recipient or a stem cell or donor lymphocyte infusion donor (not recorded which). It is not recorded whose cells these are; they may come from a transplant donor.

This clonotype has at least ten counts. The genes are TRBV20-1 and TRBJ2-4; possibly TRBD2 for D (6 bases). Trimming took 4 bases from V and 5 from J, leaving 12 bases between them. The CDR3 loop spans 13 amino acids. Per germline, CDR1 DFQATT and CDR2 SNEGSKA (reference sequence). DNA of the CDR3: TGCAGTGCTACCCGGGACTCTCAAAACATTCAGTACTTC. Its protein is CSATRDSQNIQYF.

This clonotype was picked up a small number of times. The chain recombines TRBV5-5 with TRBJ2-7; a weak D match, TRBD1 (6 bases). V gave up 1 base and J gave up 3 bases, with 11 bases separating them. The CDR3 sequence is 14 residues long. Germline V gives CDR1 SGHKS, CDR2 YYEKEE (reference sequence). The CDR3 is CASSLHRESYEQYF. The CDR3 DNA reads TGTGCCAGCAGCTTGCACAGGGAAAGCTACGAGCAGTACTTC.

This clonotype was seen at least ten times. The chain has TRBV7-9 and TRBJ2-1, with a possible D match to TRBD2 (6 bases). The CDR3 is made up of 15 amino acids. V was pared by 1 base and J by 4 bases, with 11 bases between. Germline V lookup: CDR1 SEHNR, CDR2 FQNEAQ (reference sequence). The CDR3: CASSLVGRGYNEQFF. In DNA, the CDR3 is TGTGCCAGCAGCTTAGTCGGGCGGGGTTACAATGAGCAGTTCTTC.

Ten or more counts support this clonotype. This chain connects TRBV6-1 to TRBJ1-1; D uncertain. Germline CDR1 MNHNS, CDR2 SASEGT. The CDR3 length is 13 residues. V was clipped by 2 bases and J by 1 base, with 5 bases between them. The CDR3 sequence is CASSEQRNTEAFF. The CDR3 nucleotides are TGTGCCAGCAGTGAACAGAGGAACACTGAAGCTTTCTTT.

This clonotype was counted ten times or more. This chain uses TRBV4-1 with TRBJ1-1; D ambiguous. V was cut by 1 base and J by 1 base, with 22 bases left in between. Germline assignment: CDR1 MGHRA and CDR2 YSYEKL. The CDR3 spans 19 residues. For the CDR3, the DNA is TGCGCCAGCAGCCAAGTAAGTCGCCCGCTGCGGCTCACGAACACTGAAGCTTTCTTT. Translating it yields CASSQVSRPLRLTNTEAFF.

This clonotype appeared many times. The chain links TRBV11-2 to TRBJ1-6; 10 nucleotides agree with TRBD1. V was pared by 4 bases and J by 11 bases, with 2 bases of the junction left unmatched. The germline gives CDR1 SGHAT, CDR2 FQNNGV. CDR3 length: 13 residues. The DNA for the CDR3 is TGTGCCAGCAGCTCCGGACAGGGGGCACCCCTCCACTTT. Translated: CASSSGQGAPLHF.

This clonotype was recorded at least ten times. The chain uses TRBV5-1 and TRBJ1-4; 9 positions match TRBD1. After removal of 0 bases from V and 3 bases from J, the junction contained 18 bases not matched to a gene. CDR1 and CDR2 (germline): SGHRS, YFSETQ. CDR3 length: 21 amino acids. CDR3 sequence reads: CASSLEFTGGGTGAANEKLFF. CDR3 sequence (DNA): TGCGCCAGCAGCTTGGAATTTACAGGGGGCGGGACCGGAGCGGCTAATGAAAAACTGTTTTTT.

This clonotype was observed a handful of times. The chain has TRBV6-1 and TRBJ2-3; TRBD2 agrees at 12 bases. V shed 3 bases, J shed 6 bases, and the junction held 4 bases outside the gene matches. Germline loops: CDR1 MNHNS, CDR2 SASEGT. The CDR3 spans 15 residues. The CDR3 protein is CASSDLAGGVDTQYF. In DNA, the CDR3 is TGTGCCAGCAGTGACCTAGCGGGAGGGGTCGATACGCAGTATTTT.

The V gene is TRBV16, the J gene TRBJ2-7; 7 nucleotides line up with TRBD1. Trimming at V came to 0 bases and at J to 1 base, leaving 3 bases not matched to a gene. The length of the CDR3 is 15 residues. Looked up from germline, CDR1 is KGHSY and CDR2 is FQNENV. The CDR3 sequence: CASSQSGQPSYEQYF. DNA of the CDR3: TGTGCCAGCAGCCAATCGGGACAGCCGTCCTACGAGCAGTACTTC.

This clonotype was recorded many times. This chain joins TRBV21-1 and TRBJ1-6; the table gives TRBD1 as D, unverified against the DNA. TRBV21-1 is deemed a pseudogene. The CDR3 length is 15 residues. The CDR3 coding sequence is TGTGCCAGCAGCAACGATTGGCAGGGGTATTCGGCCCTCCACTTT. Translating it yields CASSNDWQGYSALHF.

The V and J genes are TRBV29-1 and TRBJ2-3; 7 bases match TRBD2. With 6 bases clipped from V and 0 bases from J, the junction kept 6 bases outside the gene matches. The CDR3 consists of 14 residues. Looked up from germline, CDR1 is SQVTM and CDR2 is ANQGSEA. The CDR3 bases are TGCAGCGTACAAAGACTAGCTAGCACAGATACGCAGTATTTT. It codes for CSVQRLASTDTQYF.

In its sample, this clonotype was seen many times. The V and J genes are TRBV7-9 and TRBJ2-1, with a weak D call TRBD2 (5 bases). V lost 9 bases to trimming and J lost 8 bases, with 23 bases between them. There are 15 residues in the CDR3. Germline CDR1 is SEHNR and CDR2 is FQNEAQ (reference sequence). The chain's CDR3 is CASLNGVPIFDEQFF. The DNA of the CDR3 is TGTGCCAGTTTAAACGGGGTTCCAATATTCGATGAGCAGTTCTTC.

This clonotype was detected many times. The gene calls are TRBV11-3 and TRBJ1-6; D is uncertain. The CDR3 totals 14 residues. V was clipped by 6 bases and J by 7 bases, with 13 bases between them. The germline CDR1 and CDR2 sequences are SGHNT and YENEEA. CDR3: CASSQDGANSPLHF. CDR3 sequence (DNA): TGTGCCAGCAGTCAGGACGGAGCGAATTCACCCCTCCACTTT.

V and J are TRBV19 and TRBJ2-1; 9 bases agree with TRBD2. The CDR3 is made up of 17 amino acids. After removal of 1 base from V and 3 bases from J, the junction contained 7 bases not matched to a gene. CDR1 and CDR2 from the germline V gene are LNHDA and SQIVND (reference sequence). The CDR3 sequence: CASSIGGAGGVYNEQFF. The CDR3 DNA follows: TGTGCCAGTAGTATAGGCGGGGCGGGAGGGGTCTACAATGAGCAGTTCTTC.

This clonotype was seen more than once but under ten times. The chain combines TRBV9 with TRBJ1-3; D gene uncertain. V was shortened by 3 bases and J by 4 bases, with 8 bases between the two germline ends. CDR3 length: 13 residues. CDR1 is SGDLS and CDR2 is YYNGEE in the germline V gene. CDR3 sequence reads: CASSARNGNTIYF. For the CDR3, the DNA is TGTGCCAGCAGCGCCCGGAACGGAAACACCATATATTTT.

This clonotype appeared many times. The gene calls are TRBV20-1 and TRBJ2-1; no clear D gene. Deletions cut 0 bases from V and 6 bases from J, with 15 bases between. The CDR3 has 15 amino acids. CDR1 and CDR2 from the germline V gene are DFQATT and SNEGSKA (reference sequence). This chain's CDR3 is CSARDRRISTNEQFF. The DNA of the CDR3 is TGCAGTGCTAGAGATCGCAGGATTTCCACCAATGAGCAGTTCTTC.

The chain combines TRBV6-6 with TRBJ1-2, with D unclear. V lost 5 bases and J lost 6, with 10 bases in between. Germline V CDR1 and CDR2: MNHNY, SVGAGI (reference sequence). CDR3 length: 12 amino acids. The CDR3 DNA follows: TGTGCCAGCAGTCCCAACGCGGATGGCTACACCTTC. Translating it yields CASSPNADGYTF.

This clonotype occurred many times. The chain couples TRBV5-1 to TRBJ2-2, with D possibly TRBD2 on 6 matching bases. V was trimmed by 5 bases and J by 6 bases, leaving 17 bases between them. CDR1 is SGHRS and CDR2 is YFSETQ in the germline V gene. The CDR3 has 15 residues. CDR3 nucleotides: TGCGCCAGCAGATCGGGAGATAGTGGGGCCGGGGAGCTGTTTTTT. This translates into CASRSGDSGAGELFF.

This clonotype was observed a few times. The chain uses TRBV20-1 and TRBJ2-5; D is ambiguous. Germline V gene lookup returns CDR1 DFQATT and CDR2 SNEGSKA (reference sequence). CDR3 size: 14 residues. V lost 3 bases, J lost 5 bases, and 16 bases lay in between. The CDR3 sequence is CSASGLVVHETQYF. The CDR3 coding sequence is TGCAGTGCTAGTGGGCTAGTAGTTCATGAGACCCAGTACTTC.

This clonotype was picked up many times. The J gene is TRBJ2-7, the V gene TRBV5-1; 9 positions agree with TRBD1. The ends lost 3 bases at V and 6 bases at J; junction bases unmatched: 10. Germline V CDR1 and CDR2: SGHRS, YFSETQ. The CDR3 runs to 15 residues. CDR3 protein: CASSSSQGAQGEQYF. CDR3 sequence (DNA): TGCGCCAGCAGCTCCTCACAGGGGGCGCAAGGCGAGCAGTACTTC.

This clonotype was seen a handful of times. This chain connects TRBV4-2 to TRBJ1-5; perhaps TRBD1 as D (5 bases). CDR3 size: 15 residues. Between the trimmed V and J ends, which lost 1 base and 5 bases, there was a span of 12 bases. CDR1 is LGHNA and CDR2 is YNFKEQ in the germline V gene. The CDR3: CASSQGLGEDQPQHF. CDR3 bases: TGTGCCAGCAGCCAAGGTCTGGGGGAAGATCAGCCCCAGCATTTT.

For the CDR3, the DNA is TGTGCCAGCAGCTCCTGGGGGGGTATCACAGATACGCAGTATTTT. It codes for CASSSWGGITDTQYF. J is TRBJ2-3 and V is TRBV7-9; the match to TRBD2 covers 7 bases. Germline loops: CDR1 SEHNR, CDR2 FQNEAQ (reference sequence). This CDR3 spans 15 amino acids. V shed 4 bases, J shed 2 bases, and the junction held 6 bases outside the gene matches.

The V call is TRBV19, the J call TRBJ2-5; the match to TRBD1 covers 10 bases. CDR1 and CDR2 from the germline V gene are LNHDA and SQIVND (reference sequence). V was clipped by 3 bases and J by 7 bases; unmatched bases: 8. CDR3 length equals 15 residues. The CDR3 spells CASSIGGQGSWTQYF. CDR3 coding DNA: TGTGCCAGTAGTATTGGGGGACAGGGGAGTTGGACCCAGTACTTC.

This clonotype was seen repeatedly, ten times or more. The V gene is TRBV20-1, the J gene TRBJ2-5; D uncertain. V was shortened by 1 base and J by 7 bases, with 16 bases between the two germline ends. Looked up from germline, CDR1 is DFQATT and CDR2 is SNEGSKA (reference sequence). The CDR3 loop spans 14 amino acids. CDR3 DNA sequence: TGCAGTGCTAGAGTTTCTTCTGCCTCCGGGACCCAGTACTTC. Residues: CSARVSSASGTQYF.

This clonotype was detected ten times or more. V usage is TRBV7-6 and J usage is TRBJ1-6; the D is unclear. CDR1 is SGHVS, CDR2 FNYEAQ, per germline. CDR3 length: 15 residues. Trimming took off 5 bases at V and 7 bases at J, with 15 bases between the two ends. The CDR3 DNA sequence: TGTGCCAGCAGCCTATACGAGGCGTCGAATTCACCCCTCCACTTT. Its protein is CASSLYEASNSPLHF.